The subject of this entry is one TCR beta chain. The antigen remains undetermined. Trimming left V 0 bases short and J 7 bases short, with 8 bases between. The CDR3 consists of 13 residues. Per the germline V gene, CDR1 is SGHDT and CDR2 is YYEEEE. As it was prepared, the TCRbeta library received unique molecular identifiers. MiXCR was run by TCRdb on the PCR reads, yielding one entry per CDR3 protein. The sample holds a few hundred thousand distinct CDR3 sequences, 25% to 30% seen once. This sample is drawn from a study of T-cell reconstitution after alpha-beta-depleted transplantation in children. Broader study findings: Reportedly, only several hundred clones from non-depleted graft cells drove alpha-beta T-cell counts at about two months. Certain patients had high TCRbeta diversity at day 60, and it came from recipient T cells and thymic progenitors that survived. From newly produced T cells came most of the T-cell counts and diversity one year after transplant.

The receptor was isolated from a boy less than two years old with Wiskott-Aldrich syndrome, due to receive a stem cell transplant. This specimen was PBMCs, taken before TCRalphabeta/CD19-depleted stem cell transplant. The rearrangement links TRBV5-6 to TRBJ2-1; D is unresolved. The CDR3 is CASSLDFRNEQFF. CDR3 bases: TGTGCCAGCAGCTTGGACTTTCGGAATGAGCAGTTCTTC.